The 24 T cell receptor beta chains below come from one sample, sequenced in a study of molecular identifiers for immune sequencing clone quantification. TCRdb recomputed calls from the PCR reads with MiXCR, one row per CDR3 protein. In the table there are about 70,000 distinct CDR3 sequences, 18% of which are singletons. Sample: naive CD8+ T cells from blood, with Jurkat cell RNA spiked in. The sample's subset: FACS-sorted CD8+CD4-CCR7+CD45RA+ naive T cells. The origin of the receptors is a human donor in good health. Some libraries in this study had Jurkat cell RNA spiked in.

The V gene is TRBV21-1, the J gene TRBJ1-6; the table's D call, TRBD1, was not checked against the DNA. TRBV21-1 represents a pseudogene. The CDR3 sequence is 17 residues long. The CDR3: CASSKEVEGQYNSPLHF. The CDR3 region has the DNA TGTGCCAGCAGCAAAGAAGTGGAGGGACAGTATAATTCACCCCTCCACTTT.

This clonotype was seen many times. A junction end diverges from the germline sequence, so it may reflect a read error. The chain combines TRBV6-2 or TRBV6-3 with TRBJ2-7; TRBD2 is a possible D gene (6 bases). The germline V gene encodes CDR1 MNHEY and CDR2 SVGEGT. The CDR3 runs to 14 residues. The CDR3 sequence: CASSPRDLTPSDTF. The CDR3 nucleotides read TGTGCCAGCAGTCCCCGGGACTTGACGCCCTCCGACACATTC.

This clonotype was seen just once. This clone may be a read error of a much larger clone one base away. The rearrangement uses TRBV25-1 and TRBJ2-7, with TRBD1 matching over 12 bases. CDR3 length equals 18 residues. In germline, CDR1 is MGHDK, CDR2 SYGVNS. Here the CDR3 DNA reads TGTGCCAGCTCCATGACTCTCCGGGACAGGGGGCTTCCCTACGAGCGGTACTTC. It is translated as CASSMTLRDRGLPYERYF.

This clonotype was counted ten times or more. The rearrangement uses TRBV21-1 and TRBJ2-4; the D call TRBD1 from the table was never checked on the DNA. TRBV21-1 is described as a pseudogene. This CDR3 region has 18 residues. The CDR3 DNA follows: TGTGCCAGCAGCAAATTAGGGCTTCAGGGTGCGTCAAAAAACATTCAGTACTTC. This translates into CASSKLGLQGASKNIQYF.

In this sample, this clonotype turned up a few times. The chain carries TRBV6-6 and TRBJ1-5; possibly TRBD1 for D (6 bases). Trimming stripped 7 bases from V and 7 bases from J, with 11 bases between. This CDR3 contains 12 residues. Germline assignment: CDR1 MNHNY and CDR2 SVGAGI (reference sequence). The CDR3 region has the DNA TGTGCCAGCACGGCAGGGGACCAGCCCCAGCATTTT. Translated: CASTAGDQPQHF.

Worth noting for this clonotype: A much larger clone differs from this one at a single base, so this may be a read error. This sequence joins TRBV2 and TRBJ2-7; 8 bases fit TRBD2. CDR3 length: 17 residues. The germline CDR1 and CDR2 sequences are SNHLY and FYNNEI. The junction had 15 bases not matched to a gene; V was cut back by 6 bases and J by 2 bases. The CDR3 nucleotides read TGTGCCAGCAGCGTGAACCTAGCGGGTTCCAGCCCCTACGAGCAGTACTTC. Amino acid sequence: CASSVNLAGSSPYEQYF. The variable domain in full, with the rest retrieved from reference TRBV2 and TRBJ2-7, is EPEVTQTPSHQVTQMGQEVILRCVPISNHLYFYWYRQILGQKVEFLVSFYNNEISEKSEIFDDQFSVERPDGSNFTLKIRSTKLEDSAMYFCASSVNLAGSSPYEQYFGPGTRLTVT.

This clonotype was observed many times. CDR3 sequence (DNA): TGCGCCAGCAGCCAAGAGGAAACGGGGACCGCCTACGAGCAGTACTTC. Its translation: CASSQEETGTAYEQYF. The V and J genes are TRBV4-1 and TRBJ2-7; D might be TRBD1 or TRBD2, each matching 5 bases. This CDR3 region has 16 residues. The V gene's germline CDR1 is MGHRA and CDR2 YSYEKL. V was pared by 0 bases and J by 2 bases, with 14 bases between.

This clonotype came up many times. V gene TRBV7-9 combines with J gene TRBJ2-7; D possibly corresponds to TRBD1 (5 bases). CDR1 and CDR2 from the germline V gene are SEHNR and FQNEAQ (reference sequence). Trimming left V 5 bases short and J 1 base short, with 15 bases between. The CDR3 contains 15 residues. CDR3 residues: CASSPFAGSSYEQYF. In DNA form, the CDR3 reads TGTGCCAGCAGCCCATTCGCAGGGTCATCCTACGAGCAGTACTTC. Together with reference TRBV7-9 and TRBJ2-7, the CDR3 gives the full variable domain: DTGVSQNPRHKITKRGQNVTFRCDPISEHNRLYWYRQTLGQGPEFLTYFQNEAQLEKSRLLSDRFSAERPKGSFSTLEIQRTEQGDSAMYLCASSPFAGSSYEQYFGPGTRLTVT.

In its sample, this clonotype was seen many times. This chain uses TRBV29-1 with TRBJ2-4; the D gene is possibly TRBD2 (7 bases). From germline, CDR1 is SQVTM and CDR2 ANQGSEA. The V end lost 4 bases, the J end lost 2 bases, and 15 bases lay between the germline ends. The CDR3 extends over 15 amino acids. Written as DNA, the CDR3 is TGCAGCGTTGTCGCACCCGGGGGGCCCAAAAACATTCAGTACTTC. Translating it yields CSVVAPGGPKNIQYF.

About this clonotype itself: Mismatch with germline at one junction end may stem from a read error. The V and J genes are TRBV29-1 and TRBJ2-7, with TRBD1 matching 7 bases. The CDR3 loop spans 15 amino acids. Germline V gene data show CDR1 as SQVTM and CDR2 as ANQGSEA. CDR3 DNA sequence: TGCATCGTTGAAGGGACAGCCCAGACGTCCTACGAGCAGTACTTC. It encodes CIVEGTAQTSYEQYF.

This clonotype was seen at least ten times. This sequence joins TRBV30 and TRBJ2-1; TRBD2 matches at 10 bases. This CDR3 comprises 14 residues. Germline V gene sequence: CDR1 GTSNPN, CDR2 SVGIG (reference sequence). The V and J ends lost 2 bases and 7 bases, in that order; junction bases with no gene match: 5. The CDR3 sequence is CAWSISSGSNEQFF. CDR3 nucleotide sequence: TGTGCCTGGAGTATCTCTAGCGGGAGTAATGAGCAGTTCTTC.

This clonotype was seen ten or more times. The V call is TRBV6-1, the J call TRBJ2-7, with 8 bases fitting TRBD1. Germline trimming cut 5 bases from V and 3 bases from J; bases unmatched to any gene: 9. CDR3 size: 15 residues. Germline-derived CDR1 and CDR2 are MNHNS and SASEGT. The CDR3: CASSLQGDRLYEQYF. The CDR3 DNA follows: TGTGCCAGCAGTCTACAGGGGGACAGGCTCTACGAGCAGTACTTC.

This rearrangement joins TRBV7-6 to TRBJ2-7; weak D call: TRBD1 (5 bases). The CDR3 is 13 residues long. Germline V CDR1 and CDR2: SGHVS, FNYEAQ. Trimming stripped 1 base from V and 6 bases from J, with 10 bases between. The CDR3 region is CASSLEGISEQYF. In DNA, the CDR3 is TGTGCCAGCAGCTTAGAGGGGATCAGCGAGCAGTACTTC.

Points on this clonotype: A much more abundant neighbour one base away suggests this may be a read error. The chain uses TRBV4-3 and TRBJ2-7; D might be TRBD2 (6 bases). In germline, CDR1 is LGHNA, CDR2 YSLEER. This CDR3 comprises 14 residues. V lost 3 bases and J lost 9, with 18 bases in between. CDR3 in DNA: TGCGCCAGCAGCCAGGAACTTCGGATGGGGGGGCAGTACTTC. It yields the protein CASSQELRMGGQYF.

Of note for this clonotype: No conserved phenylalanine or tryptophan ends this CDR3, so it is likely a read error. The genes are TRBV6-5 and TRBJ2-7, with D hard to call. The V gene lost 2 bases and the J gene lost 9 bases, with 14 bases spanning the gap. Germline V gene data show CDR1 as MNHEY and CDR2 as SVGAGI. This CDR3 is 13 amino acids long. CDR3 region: CASSYDSPGVQYY. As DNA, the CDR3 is TGTGCCAGCAGTTACGACTCCCCGGGCGTGCAGTACTAC.

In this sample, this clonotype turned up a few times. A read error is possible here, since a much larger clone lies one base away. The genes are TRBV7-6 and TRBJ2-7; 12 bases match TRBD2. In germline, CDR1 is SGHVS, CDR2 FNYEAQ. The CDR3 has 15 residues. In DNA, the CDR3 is TGTGCCAGCAGCTTACTAGCGGGAGGGCCAGAGGGGCAGTGCTTC. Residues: CASSLLAGGPEGQCF.

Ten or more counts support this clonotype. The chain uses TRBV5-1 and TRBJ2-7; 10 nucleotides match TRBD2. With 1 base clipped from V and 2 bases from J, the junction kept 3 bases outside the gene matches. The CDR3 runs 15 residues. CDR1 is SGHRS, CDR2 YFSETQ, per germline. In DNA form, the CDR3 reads TGCGCCAGCAGCTTGAAGCGGGAGGGTACCTACGAGCAGTACTTC. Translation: CASSLKREGTYEQYF. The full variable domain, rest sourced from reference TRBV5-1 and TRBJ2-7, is KAGVTQTPRYLIKTRGQQVTLSCSPISGHRSVSWYQQTPGQGLQFLFEYFSETQRNKGNFPGRFSGRQFSNSRSEMNVSTLELGDSALYLCASSLKREGTYEQYFGPGTRLTVT.

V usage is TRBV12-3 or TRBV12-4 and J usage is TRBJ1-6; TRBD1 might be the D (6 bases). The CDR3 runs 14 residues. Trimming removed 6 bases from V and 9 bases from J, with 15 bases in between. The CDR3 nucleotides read TGTGCCAGCAGCGACACAGGGACACTTTCACCCCTCCACTTT. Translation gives CASSDTGTLSPLHF.

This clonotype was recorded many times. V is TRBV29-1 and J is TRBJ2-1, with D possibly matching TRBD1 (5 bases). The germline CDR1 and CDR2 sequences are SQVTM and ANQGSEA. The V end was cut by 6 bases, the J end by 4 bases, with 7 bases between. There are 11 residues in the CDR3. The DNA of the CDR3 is TGCAGCGTAGGGGATTACAATGAGCAGTTCTTC. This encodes CSVGDYNEQFF.

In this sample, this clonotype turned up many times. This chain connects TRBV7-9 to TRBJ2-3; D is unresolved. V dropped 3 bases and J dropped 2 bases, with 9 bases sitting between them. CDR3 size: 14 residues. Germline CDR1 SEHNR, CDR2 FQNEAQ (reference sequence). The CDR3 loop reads CASSLAYTTDTQYF. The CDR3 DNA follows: TGTGCCAGCAGCTTGGCGTATACCACAGATACGCAGTATTTT. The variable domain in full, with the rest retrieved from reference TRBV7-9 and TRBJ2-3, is DTGVSQNPRHKITKRGQNVTFRCDPISEHNRLYWYRQTLGQGPEFLTYFQNEAQLEKSRLLSDRFSAERPKGSFSTLEIQRTEQGDSAMYLCASSLAYTTDTQYFGPGTRLTVL.

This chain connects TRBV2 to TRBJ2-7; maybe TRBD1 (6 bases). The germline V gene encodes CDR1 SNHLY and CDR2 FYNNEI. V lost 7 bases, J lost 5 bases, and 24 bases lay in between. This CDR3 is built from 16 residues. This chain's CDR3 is CASNQGWGLLGDEQYF. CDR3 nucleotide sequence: TGTGCCAGCAACCAGGGGTGGGGGCTCTTGGGGGACGAGCAGTACTTC.

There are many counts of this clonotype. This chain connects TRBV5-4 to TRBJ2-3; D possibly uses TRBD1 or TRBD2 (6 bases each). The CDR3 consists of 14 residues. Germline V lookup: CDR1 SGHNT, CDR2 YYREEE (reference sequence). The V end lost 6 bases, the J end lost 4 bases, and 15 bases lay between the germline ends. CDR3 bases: TGTGCCAGCACCGTGGAGGGGGAGGCAGATACGCAGTATTTT. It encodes CASTVEGEADTQYF.

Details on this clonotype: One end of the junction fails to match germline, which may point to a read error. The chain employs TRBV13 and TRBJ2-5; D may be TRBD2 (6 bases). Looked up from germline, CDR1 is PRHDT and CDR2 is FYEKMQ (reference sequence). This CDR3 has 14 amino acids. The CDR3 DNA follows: TGTGCCAGCAGCCCGGGACTTAACCAAGAGACCCAGCGCTTC. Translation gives CASSPGLNQETQRF.

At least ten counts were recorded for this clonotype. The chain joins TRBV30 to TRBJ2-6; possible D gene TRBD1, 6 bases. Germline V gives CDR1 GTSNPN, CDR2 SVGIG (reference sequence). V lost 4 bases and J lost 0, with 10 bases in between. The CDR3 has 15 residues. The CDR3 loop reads CAWTGVSSGANVLTF. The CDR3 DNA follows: TGTGCCTGGACAGGGGTTAGCTCTGGGGCCAACGTCCTGACTTTC.